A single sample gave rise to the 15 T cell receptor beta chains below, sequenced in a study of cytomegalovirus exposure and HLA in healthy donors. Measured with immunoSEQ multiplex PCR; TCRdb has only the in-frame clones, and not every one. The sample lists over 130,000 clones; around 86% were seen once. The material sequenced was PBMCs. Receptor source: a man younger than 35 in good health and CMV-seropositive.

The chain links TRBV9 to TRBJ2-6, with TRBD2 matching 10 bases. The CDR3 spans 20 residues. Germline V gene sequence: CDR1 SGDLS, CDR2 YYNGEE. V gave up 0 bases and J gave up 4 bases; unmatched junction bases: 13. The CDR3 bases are TGTGCCAGCAGCGTAGGGGTCCGAGCGGGAGGGCCGGTGGGGGCCAACGTCCTGACTTTC. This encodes CASSVGVRAGGPVGANVLTF.

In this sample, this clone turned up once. For the CDR3, the DNA is TGCGCCAGCAGCTTGGGGACAGGGAGCGATGAAAAACTGTTTTTT. It codes for CASSLGTGSDEKLFF. The genes are TRBV5-1 and TRBJ1-4; 8 bases are shared with TRBD1. The CDR3 consists of 15 residues. Germline CDR1 reads SGHRS; CDR2 reads YFSETQ. Trimming at V came to 0 bases and at J to 6 bases, leaving 4 bases not matched to a gene.

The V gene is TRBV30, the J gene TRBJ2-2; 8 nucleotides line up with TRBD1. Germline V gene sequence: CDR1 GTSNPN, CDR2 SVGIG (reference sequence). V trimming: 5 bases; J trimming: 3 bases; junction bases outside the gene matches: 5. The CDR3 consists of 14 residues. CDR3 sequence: CAWGPTGDTGELFF. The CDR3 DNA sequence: TGTGCCTGGGGTCCGACAGGGGACACCGGGGAGCTGTTTTTT. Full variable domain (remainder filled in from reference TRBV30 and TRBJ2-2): SQTIHQWPATLVQPVGSPLSLECTVEGTSNPNLYWYRQAAGRGLQLLFYSVGIGQISSEVPQNLSASRPQDRQFILSSKKLLLSDSGFYLCAWGPTGDTGELFFGEGSRLTVL.

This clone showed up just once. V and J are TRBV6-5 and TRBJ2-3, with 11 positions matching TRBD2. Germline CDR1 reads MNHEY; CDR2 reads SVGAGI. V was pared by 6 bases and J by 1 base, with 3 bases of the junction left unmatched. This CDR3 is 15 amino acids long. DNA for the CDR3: TGTGCCAGCAGGGGGGGACTAGCGGGCACAGATACGCAGTATTTT. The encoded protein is CASRGGLAGTDTQYF.

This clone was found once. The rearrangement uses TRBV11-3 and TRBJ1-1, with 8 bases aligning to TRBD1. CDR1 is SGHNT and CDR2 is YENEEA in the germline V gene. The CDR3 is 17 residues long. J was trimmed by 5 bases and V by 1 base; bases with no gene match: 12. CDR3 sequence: CASSLGTGYGLGTEAFF. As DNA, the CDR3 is TGTGCCAGCAGCTTAGGGACAGGGTATGGCCTGGGGACTGAAGCTTTCTTT.

CDR3 loop: CASSLGKSGYSYNEQFF. The CDR3 DNA follows: TGTGCCAGCAGCTTAGGAAAAAGCGGATACTCCTACAATGAGCAGTTCTTC. The J gene is TRBJ2-1, the V gene TRBV11-2, with D possibly matching TRBD2 (5 bases). Germline CDR1 is SGHAT and CDR2 is FQNNGV. V was cut by 1 base and J by 0 bases, with 13 bases left in between. The CDR3 is 17 residues long. Supplemented by reference TRBV11-2 and TRBJ2-1, the full variable domain reads EAGVAQSPRYKIIEKRQSVAFWCNPISGHATLYWYQQILGQGPKLLIQFQNNGVVDDSQLPKDRFSAERLKGVDSTLKIQPAKLEDSAVYLCASSLGKSGYSYNEQFFGPGTRLTVL.

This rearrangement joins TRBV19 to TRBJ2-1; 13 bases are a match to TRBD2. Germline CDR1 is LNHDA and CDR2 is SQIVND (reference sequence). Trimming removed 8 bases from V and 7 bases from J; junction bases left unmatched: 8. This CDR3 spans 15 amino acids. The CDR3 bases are TGTGCCAGTGCCCTGACTAGCGGGGGGAGGAATGAGCAGTTCTTC. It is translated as CASALTSGGRNEQFF.

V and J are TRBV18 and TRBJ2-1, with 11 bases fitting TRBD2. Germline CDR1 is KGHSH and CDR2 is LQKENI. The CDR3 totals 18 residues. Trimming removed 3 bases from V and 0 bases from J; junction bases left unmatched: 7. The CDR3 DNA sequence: TGTGCCAGCTCACCCCTAGCGGGGGGTACGAGCTCCTACAATGAGCAGTTCTTC. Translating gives CASSPLAGGTSSYNEQFF.

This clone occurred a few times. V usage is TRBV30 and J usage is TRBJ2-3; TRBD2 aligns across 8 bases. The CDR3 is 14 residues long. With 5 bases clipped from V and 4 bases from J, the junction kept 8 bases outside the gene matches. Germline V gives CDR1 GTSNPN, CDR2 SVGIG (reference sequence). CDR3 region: CAWSGGASADTQYF. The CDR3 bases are TGTGCCTGGTCGGGGGGGGCGTCGGCAGATACGCAGTATTTT. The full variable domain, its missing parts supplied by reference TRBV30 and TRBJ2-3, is SQTIHQWPATLVQPVGSPLSLECTVEGTSNPNLYWYRQAAGRGLQLLFYSVGIGQISSEVPQNLSASRPQDRQFILSSKKLLLSDSGFYLCAWSGGASADTQYFGPGTRLTVL.

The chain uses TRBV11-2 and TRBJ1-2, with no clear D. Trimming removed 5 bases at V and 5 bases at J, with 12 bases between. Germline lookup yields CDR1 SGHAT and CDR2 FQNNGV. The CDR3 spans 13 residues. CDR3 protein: CASSPIGGYGYTF. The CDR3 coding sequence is TGTGCCAGCAGCCCTATAGGCGGGTATGGCTACACCTTC.

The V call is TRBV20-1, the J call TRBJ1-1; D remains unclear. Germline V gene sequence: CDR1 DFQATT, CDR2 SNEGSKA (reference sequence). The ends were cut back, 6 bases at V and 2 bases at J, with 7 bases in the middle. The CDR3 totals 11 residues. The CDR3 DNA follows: TGCAGTGCCCTTCTCAACACTGAAGCTTTCTTT. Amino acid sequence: CSALLNTEAFF.

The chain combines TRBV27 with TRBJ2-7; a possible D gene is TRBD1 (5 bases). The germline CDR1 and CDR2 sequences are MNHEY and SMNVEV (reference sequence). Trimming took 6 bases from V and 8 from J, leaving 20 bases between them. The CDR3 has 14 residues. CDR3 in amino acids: CASSSLGAVSKQYF. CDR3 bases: TGTGCCAGCAGCTCTCTTGGGGCGGTTAGTAAGCAGTACTTC.

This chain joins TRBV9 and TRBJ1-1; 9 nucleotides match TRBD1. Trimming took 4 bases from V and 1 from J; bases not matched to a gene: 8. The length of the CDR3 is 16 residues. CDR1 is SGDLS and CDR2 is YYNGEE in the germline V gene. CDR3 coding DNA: TGTGCCAGCAGCCCAGGGACAGGGCTGGGGAACACTGAAGCTTTCTTT. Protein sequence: CASSPGTGLGNTEAFF.

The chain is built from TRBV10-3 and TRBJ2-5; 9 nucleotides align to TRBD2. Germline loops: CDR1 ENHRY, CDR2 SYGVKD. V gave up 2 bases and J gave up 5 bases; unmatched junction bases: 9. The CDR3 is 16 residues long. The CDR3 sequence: CAISEDRGRAVETQYF. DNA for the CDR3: TGTGCCATCAGTGAGGACCGCGGGAGGGCCGTGGAGACCCAGTACTTC.

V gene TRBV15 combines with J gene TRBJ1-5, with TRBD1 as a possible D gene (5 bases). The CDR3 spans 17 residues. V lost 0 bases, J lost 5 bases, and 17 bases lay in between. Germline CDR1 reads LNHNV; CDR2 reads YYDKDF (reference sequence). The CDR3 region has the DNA TGTGCCACCAGCAGAGATCTGGGCGCGGGGGTGGATCAGCCCCAGCATTTT. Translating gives CATSRDLGAGVDQPQHF.